This T cell receptor (beta chain) is from a study of control samples from healthy donors and cancer patients. This clone was recorded a few times. CDR3 length: 16 amino acids. V was shortened by 0 bases and J by 0 bases, with 9 bases between the two germline ends. Germline V gives CDR1 SGHTS, CDR2 YDEGEE. The protocol was immunoSEQ multiplex PCR, while the TCRdb copy is restricted to in-frame clones and leaves out a portion. Among approximately 150,000 clones, about 94% were seen once, and the ten largest hold around 15%. This TCR was recovered from a man between 60 and 75 years old with colorectal cancer. The specimen was PBMCs. V gene TRBV5-8 combines with J gene TRBJ1-4; D remains ambiguous. The CDR3 loop reads CASSLAVKTTNEKLFF. The DNA for the CDR3 is TGTGCCAGCAGCTTGGCCGTTAAGACAACTAATGAAAAACTGTTTTTT.